This TCR beta chain was captured in a study of human T cells and chemical hapten exposure. Notes on the study in general: Sensitizing to DPC left TCRs with a frequency above 1 in 1000 unaltered. Donors were affected by alopecia, so their immune reaction might vary from that of healthy individuals.

The CDR3 is made up of 14 amino acids. The germline V gene encodes CDR1 ENHRY and CDR2 SYGVKD. V lost 5 bases, J lost 2 bases, and 13 bases lay in between. In this sample, this clonotype turned up many times. The antigen is undetermined. Noted time point: patch test 1, 2 weeks after DPC sensitization. Treatment given: therapeutic diphenylcyclopropenone sensitization with weekly scalp DPC. Before extraction, the whole blood was not fractionated, and total RNA was taken from it. Authors' processing steps: The number of TCRs in each sample had a median of about 100,000 and spanned about 20,000 to 700,000. TCRdb called the RACE reads again in MiXCR, with one record for every CDR3 protein. TCRdb, rather than the study authors, made the V and J calls. The repertoire holds roughly 380,000 distinct CDR3 sequences, with nearly 5% as singletons.

V usage is TRBV10-3 and J usage is TRBJ2-7; D gene unclear. This TCR was recovered from a woman between 45 and 60 years old with alopecia areata. Some clones in this sample may be carry-over from other donors' samples. The material sequenced was whole blood, taken in connection with sensitization to the hapten diphenylcyclopropenone (DPC). CDR3 bases: TGTGCCATCAGTAAGACTTCTGACCCCTACGAGCAGTACTTC. Translating it yields CAISKTSDPYEQYF.